Many counts were recorded for the clone carrying this TCR beta chain. What it recognizes is unknown. The sample is drawn from a study of blood T cells in healthy people across ages. Whole-study findings and limits: Changes seen in expanded clonotypes were possibly confounded by donor CMV status left unknown.

It was with a sample-barcoded 5' primer and a J-beta primer mix that a second PCR of roughly 7 to 12 cycles was run. Every molecule of cDNA carried a tag from a template-switch adaptor with 12 random nucleotides. TCRdb reprocessed the 5' RACE reads with MiXCR, giving one entry per CDR3 protein. The table lists roughly 900,000 distinct CDR3 sequences, 29% of them singletons. The CDR3 runs 14 residues. CDR1 is MNHEY and CDR2 is SVGAGI in the germline V gene. V lost 6 bases, J lost 2 bases, and 13 bases lay in between. Sequencing was performed on blood. This chain joins TRBV6-5 and TRBJ2-5; D possibly corresponds to TRBD1 (6 bases). The clonotype comes from an elderly woman in good health. The CDR3 DNA sequence: TGTGCCAGCAGGCAAACAGGGCCACAAGAGACCCAGTACTTC. This encodes CASRQTGPQETQYF.